This T cell receptor beta chain was observed in a study of identifying expanded T cells in peripheral blood. Study results and caveats: Clone count variance between approximately 2-week samples rose with total template count.

No infections or other immune events were documented during collection. As for this clone: Its antigen is still unknown.

The repertoire was sequenced with immunoSEQ multiplex PCR; TCRdb's copy has only in-frame clones and lacks some. The data show 110,000 or so clones, with 88% seen just once and approximately 8% held by the top ten. This CDR3 contains 17 residues. CDR1 is SGHNT, CDR2 YENEEA, per germline. The junction had 7 bases not matched to a gene; V was cut back by 0 bases and J by 4 bases. The rearrangement links TRBV11-3 to TRBJ2-2, with 8 bases aligning to TRBD2. Specimen: blood. This sequence was found in a person between 18 and 75 years old in good health. The CDR3 loop reads CASSLDYSSGITGELFF. The CDR3, as DNA: TGTGCCAGCAGCTTAGATTATAGTAGCGGGATCACCGGGGAGCTGTTTTTT.